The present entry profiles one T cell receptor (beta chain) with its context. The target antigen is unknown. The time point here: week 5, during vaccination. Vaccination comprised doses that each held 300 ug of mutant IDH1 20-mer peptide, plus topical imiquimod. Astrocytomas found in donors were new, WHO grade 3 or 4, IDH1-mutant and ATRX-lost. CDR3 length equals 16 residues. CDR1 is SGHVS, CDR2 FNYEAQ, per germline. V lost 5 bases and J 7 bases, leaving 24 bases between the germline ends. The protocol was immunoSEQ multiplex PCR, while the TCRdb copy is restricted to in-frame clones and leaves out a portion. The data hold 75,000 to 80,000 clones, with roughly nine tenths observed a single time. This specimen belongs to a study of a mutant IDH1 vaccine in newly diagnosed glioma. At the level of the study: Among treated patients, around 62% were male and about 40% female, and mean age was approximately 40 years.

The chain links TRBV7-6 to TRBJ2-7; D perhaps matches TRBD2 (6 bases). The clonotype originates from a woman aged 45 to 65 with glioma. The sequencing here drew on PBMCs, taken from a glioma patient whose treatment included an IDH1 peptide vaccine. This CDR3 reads CASSHGGGDGPIEQYF. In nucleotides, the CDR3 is TGTGCCAGCAGCCACGGCGGAGGGGACGGACCTATAGAGCAGTACTTC.